This record covers a single T cell receptor beta chain. As processed by the authors: Nucleated cell counts were estimated from reference gene primer amplification. Repertoires were generated with immunoSEQ multiplex PCR, while TCRdb's copy carries only in-frame clones and drops some. V and J calls and clone size follow that table, whereas D and trimming were derived from the DNA. The data contain 200,000 to 250,000 clones, about four fifths of them singletons. These data are taken from a study of blood T cell repertoires in COVID-19. About the study: The United States, Italy and Spain provided the acute and convalescent COVID-19 samples. Nucleic acid was either cDNA or gDNA, and it came from T cells, B-cell-depleted T cells, or PBMCs.

This receptor was obtained from a man aged 30-40 years who had recovered from COVID-19. The material sequenced was peripheral blood.

Here the CDR3 DNA reads TGTGCCAGCAGCTCTAGTACGAACACTGAAGCTTTCTTT. This translates into CASSSSTNTEAFF. This rearrangement joins TRBV7-2 to TRBJ1-1; D gene ambiguous. The V end was cut by 4 bases, the J end by 1 base, with 7 bases between. CDR3 size: 13 residues. CDR1 is SGHTA and CDR2 is FQGNSA in the germline V gene.